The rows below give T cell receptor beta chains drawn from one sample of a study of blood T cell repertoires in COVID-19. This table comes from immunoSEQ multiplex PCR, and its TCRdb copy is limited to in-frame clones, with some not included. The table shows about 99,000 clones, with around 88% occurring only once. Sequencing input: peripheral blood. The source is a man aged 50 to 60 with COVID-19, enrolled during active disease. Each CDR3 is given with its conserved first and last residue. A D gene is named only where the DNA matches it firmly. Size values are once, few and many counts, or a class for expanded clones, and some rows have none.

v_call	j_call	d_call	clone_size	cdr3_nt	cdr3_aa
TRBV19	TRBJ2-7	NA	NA	TGTGCCAGCCGGGTGGCTGTAAGCTCCTACGAGCAGTACTTC	CASRVAVSSYEQYF
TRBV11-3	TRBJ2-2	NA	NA	TGTGCCAGCAGCTCTGGGCTTGTTGCGGGGGAGCTGTTTTTT	CASSSGLVAGELFF
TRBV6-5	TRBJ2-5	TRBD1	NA	TGTGCCAGCAGTTACACCGGACAGGGGGCTAGGAAGACCCAGTACTTC	CASSYTGQGARKTQYF
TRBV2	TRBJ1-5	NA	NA	TGTGCCAGCAGTACACAGGGAATACGGAATCAGCCCCAGCATTTT	CASSTQGIRNQPQHF
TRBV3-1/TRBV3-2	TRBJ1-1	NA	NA	TGTGCCAGCAGCCCCTCGGGTACAGAAGCTTTCTTT	CASSPSGTEAFF
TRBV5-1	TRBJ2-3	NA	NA	TGCGCCAGCAGCTCTCTGGGCCCTACGTCGAATTCAGATACGCAGTATTTT	CASSSLGPTSNSDTQYF
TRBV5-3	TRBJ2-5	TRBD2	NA	TGTGCCAGAAGCCCGATGTCGGAGCGGGGGGGCAGGGAGACCCAGTACTTC	CARSPMSERGGRETQYF
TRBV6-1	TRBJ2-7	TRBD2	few	TGTGCCAGCAGTGCCGGACTAGCGGGGGACGGCTACGAGCAGTACTTC	CASSAGLAGDGYEQYF
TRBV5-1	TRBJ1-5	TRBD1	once	TGCGCCAGCAGCCGGACAGGGGGAAGCGGGGAGCCCCAGCATTTT	CASSRTGGSGEPQHF
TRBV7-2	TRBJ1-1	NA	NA	TGTGCCAGCAGCACCAGAGGAGCGGGTACTGAAGCTTTCTTT	CASSTRGAGTEAFF
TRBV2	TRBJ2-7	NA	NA	TGTGCCAGTAGCGGGACAGGGACCTACGAGCAGTACTTC	CASSGTGTYEQYF
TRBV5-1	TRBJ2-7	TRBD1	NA	TGCGCCAGCAGCTTGGCGACAGGGGACTACGAGCAGTACTTC	CASSLATGDYEQYF
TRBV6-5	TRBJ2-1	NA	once	TGTGCCAGCAGTTCAGGTAGCGGTACCTACAATGAGCAGTTCTTC	CASSSGSGTYNEQFF
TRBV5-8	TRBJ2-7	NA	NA	TGTGCCAGCAGCTTGGCCAGGGCCTACGAGCAGTACTTC	CASSLARAYEQYF
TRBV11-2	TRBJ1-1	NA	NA	TGTGCCAGCAGCTTAGGACTAAATCGTCGGACAGCGAACACTGAAGCTTTCTTT	CASSLGLNRRTANTEAFF
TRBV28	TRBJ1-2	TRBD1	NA	TGTGCCAGCAGACGCAACCCCCTCCGGACAGGGAACATTTTTCACTATGGCTACACCTTC	CASRRNPLRTGNIFHYGYTF
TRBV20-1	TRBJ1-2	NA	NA	TGCAGTGCTACTAGGATTTATGGCTACACCTTC	CSATRIYGYTF
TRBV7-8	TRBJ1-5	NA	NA	TGTGCCAGCAGCTCAGGACAGAATCAGCCCCAGCATTTT	CASSSGQNQPQHF
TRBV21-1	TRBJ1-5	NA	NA	TGTGCCAGCAGCAAACATAGGGACAGGGGGCCTCAGCCCCAGCATTTT	CASSKHRDRGPQPQHF
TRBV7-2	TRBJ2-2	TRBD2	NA	TGTGCCAGCAGCTTAGTTCCGGGACTAGCGAACACCGGGGAGCTGTTTTTT	CASSLVPGLANTGELFF
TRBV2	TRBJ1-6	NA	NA	TGTGCCAGCAACAGTTATAATTCACCCCTCCACTTT	CASNSYNSPLHF
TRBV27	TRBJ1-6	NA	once	TGTGCCAGCAGTGAGGGGGGGGAGAGTTCACCCCTCCACTTT	CASSEGGESSPLHF
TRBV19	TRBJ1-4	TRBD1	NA	TGTGCCAGTAGTATGGCCGGGACAGGGTTCCGCATTTGGGCTGAAAAACTGTTTTTT	CASSMAGTGFRIWAEKLFF
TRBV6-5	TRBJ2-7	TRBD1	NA	TGTGCCAGCAGCCATACCGGGACAGGGGTCTACGAGCAGTACTTC	CASSHTGTGVYEQYF
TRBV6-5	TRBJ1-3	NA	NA	TGTGCCAGCAGCGCCGACAGATTATCTGGAAACACCATATATTTT	CASSADRLSGNTIYF
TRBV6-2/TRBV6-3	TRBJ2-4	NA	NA	TGTGCCAGCAGTTACCGGGTACTAGCCAAAAACATTCAGTACTTC	CASSYRVLAKNIQYF
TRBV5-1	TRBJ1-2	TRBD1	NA	TGCGCCAGCAGGCCCGGGACAGGGTCTAACTATGGCTACACCTTC	CASRPGTGSNYGYTF
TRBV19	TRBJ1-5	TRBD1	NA	TGTGCCACCCGGGACAGGGGCAGGGAGCCCCAGCATTTT	CATRDRGREPQHF
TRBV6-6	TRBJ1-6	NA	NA	TGTGCCAGCAGTTATGGGGGGTCCTATAATTCACCCCTCCACTTT	CASSYGGSYNSPLHF
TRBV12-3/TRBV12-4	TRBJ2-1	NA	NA	TGTGCCAGCAGGGCCTTGGTTTCCAATGAGCAGTTCTTC	CASRALVSNEQFF
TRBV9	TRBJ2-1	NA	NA	TGTGCCAGCAGCGAGGGGGGAGGGCCCTACAATGAGCAGTTCTTC	CASSEGGGPYNEQFF
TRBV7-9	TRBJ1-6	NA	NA	TGTGCCAGCAGCGGGGGGGGTTCACCCCTCCACTTT	CASSGGGSPLHF
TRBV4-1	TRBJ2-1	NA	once	TGCGCCAGCAGCCATCCGGGACTGTGGTTGAATGAGCAGTTCTTC	CASSHPGLWLNEQFF
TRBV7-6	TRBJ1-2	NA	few	TGTGCCAGCAGCTTAGACGGAGGTATTACAGCCGCTAACTATGGCTACACCTTC	CASSLDGGITAANYGYTF
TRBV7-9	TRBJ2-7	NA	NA	TGTGCCAGCAGCTTTAAGCCGGAGCTCACAGGGCTTACCTACGAGCAGTACTTC	CASSFKPELTGLTYEQYF
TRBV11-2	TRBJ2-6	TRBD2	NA	TGTGCCAGCAGTGCAGCGGGGTCTGGGGCCAACGTCCTGACTTTC	CASSAAGSGANVLTF
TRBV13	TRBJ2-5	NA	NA	TGTGCCAGCAGCTTAGGGGGGGGACGTGAGACCCAGTACTTC	CASSLGGGRETQYF
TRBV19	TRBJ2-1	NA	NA	TGTGCCAGTAGTATCCAGGGATTTGGGAATGAGCAGTTCTTC	CASSIQGFGNEQFF
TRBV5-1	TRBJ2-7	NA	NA	TGCGCCAGCAGCTTGGAACCGGTCTCCTACTCCTACGAGCAGTACTTC	CASSLEPVSYSYEQYF
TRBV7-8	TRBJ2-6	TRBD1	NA	TGTGCCAGCAGCTTACTACAGGGGACTGGGGCCAACGTCCTGACTTTC	CASSLLQGTGANVLTF
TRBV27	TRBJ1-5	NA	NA	TGTGCCAGCAGTTTATACGGACTCAATCAGCCCCAGCATTTT	CASSLYGLNQPQHF
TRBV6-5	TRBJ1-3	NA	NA	TGTGCCAGCAGAACAGAGCACTCTGGAAACACCATATATTTT	CASRTEHSGNTIYF
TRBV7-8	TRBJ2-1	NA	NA	TGTGCCAGCAGCCGAGACAGCAATAACTACAATGAGCAGTTCTTC	CASSRDSNNYNEQFF
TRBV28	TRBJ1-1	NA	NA	TGTGCCAGCAGAATACAACAGGTTAAAGACACTGAAGCTTTCTTT	CASRIQQVKDTEAFF
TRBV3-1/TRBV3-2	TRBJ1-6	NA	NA	TGTGCCAGCAGCCAAGATCAAGGGGGAAGCTCCTATAATTCACCCCTCCACTTT	CASSQDQGGSSYNSPLHF
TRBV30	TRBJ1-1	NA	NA	TGTGCCTGGAGCGCCGGGATGAACACTGAAGCTTTCTTT	CAWSAGMNTEAFF
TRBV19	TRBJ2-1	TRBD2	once	TGTGCCAGTTCAGCCACTAGCGGGGCTTACTCCTACAATGAGCAGTTCTTC	CASSATSGAYSYNEQFF
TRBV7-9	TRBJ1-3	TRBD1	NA	TGTGCCAGCAGCTTAGGCAGGGGGCATGGAAACACCATATATTTT	CASSLGRGHGNTIYF
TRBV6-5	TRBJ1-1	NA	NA	TGTGCCAGCAAGCCCGACAGGAGGTTAAACACTGAAGCTTTCTTT	CASKPDRRLNTEAFF
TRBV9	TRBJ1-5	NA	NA	TGTGCCAGCAGCGCAACAGATAGCAATCAGCCCCAGCATTTT	CASSATDSNQPQHF
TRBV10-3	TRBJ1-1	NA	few	TGTGCCATCAGTGAACAGAAGAACACTGAAGCTTTCTTT	CAISEQKNTEAFF
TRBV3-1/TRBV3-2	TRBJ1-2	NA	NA	TGTGCCAGCAGCCAAGAAGGTGTGGGGCTTAACTATGGCTACACCTTC	CASSQEGVGLNYGYTF
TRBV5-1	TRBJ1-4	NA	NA	TGCGCCAGCAGCTTGGGGGACATCGCAACTAATGAAAAACTGTTTTTT	CASSLGDIATNEKLFF
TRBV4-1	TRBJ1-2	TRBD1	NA	TGCGCCAGCAGCCAGACATGGGCAGGGGGCCGTGGCTACACCTTC	CASSQTWAGGRGYTF
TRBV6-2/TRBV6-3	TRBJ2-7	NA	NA	TGTGCCAGCAGTTACCGGGGGAGCTCCTACGAGCAGTACTTC	CASSYRGSSYEQYF
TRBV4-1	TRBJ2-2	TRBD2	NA	TGCGCCAGCAGCTACAGACTAGCGGGGAACACCGGGGAGCTGTTTTTT	CASSYRLAGNTGELFF
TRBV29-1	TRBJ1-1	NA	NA	TGCAGCGTTGAAAGAGCAACCCCGGAAGCTTTCTTT	CSVERATPEAFF
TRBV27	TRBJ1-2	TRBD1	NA	TGTGCCAGCAGCTCCGACAGGGACTATGGCTACACCTTC	CASSSDRDYGYTF
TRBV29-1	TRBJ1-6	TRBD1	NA	TGCAGCGTGGGGACAGGGTCCCAAAATTCACCCCTCCACTTT	CSVGTGSQNSPLHF